This TCR beta chain was sequenced in a study of blood T cell repertoires in COVID-19. Authors' analysis steps: Nucleated cell counts were estimated from reference gene primer amplification. Some clones are missing from TCRdb's copy, which holds only in-frame ones; the method was immunoSEQ multiplex PCR. V and J calls plus clone size are reproduced from that table; the DNA served to infer D and trimming. The sample contains 340,000 or so clones, about 86% of which appear only once. The receptor's source is a woman aged 40 to 49 with acute COVID-19. The sample consisted of PBMCs or T cells enriched from blood (not recorded which).

The CDR3 loop is CATSQGGGAKYEQYF. CDR3 DNA sequence: TGTGCCACCAGTCAAGGGGGGGGCGCGAAATACGAGCAGTACTTC. J is TRBJ2-7 and V is TRBV24-1, with D maybe TRBD2 (7 bases). This CDR3 is built from 15 residues. Trimming cost V 6 bases and J 4 bases, with 18 bases left between them. Germline V CDR1 and CDR2: KGHDR, SFDVKD.